The TCR beta chain under discussion was sequenced for a study of human T cells and chemical hapten exposure. This clonotype occurred many times. Its specificity is not known. Overall study results and limits: Expanded TCRs formed significantly more large CDR3 similarity clusters than controls. Sensitizing to DPC left TCRs with a frequency above 1 in 1000 unaltered. Higher patch test scores went with higher counts of PT1 expanded TCRs.

TCRdb analysed the RACE reads with MiXCR anew, one entry per CDR3 protein. The table lists about 56,000 distinct CDR3 sequences, about 9.3% of them singletons, with roughly 15% in the top ten. Time point: patch test 1, 2 weeks after DPC sensitization. Treatment meaning: therapeutic diphenylcyclopropenone sensitization with weekly scalp DPC. Alopecia patients, 18 to 70 years old and DPC-suitable, served as donors. Germline CDR1 is SGHTS and CDR2 is YDEGEE. This CDR3 is 15 amino acids long. Trimming took off 3 bases at V and 3 bases at J, with 13 bases between the two ends. The TCR was taken from a woman between 40 and 55 years old with alopecia areata. Some clones in this sample may be carry-over from other donors' samples. The chain employs TRBV5-8 and TRBJ2-1; maybe TRBD1 (6 bases). The sequencing here drew on whole blood, taken in connection with sensitization to the hapten diphenylcyclopropenone (DPC). Here the CDR3 reads CASSSRRQVYNEQFF. The CDR3 bases are TGTGCCAGCAGCTCCCGTCGACAGGTCTACAATGAGCAGTTCTTC.